This T cell receptor beta chain was identified during a study of blood T cell repertoires in COVID-19. Study background: Italy, Spain and the United States were the sources of the convalescent and acute COVID-19 samples. PBMCs, B-cell-depleted T cells, or T cells were the source of the cDNA or gDNA that made up the material.

Per the authors' pipeline: Amplification from reference gene primers served as the basis for estimated nucleated cell counts. Assay: immunoSEQ multiplex PCR; the TCRdb copy retains only in-frame clones and omits some. Clone size and V and J calls were adopted from that table, with D and trimming inferred from the DNA. The repertoire holds 300,000 to 400,000 clones, about nine tenths seen once, with 1% in the top ten. Source material: peripheral blood. The source is a man in his fifties or sixties with active or convalescent COVID-19.

Here the CDR3 DNA reads TGTGCCAGCAGCATGAGGAGCGGGCTGCTCTACAATGAGCAGTTCTTC. It specifies CASSMRSGLLYNEQFF. The chain recombines TRBV21-1 with TRBJ2-1; TRBD2 was called by the table and not checked on the DNA. TRBV21-1 is classified as a pseudogene. This CDR3 contains 16 residues.